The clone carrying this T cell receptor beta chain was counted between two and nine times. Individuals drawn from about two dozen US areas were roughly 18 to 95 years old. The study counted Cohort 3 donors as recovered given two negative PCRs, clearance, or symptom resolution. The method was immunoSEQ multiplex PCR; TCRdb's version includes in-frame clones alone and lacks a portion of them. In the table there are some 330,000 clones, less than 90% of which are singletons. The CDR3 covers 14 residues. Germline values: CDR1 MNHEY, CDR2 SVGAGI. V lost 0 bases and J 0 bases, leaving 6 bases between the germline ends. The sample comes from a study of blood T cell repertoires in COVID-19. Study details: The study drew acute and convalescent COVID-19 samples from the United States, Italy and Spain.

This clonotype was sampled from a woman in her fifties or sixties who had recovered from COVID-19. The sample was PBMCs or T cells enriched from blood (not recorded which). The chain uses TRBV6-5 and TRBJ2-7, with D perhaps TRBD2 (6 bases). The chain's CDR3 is CASSYSGLSYEQYF. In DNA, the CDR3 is TGTGCCAGCAGTTACTCGGGACTCTCCTACGAGCAGTACTTC.